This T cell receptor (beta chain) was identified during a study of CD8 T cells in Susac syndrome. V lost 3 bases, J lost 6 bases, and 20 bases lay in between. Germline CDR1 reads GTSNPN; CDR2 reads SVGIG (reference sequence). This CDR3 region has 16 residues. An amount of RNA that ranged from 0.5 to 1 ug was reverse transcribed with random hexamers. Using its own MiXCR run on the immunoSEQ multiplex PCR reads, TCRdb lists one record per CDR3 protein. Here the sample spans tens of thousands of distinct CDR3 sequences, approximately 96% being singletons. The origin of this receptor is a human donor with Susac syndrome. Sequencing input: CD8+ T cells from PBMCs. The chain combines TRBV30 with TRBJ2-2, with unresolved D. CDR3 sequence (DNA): TGTGCCTGGAGGGGATTTGGGGTCGGAGCGTCCGGGGAGCTGTTTTTT. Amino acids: CAWRGFGVGASGELFF.